The 24 T cell receptor beta chains given below trace back to one sample, sequenced in a study of blood T cell repertoires in COVID-19. Measured with immunoSEQ multiplex PCR; TCRdb has only the in-frame clones, and not every one. The sample yields about 80,000 clones, roughly 85% seen once. The sequenced material came from peripheral blood. These receptors came from a man between 45 and 60 years old with COVID-19, enrolled during active disease.

CDR3 bases: TGTGCCACCAGCAGAGATAAGAGACTAGCTGGTGAGCAGTTCTTC. Translated: CATSRDKRLAGEQFF. V gene TRBV15 combines with J gene TRBJ2-1, with 7 bases that match TRBD2. Germline assignment: CDR1 LNHNV and CDR2 YYDKDF (reference sequence). V shed 0 bases, J shed 9 bases, and the junction held 8 bases outside the gene matches. This CDR3 comprises 15 residues. Looking up the rest from reference TRBV15 and TRBJ2-1 gives the full variable domain: DAMVIQNPRYQVTQFGKPVTLSCSQTLNHNVMYWYQQKSSQAPKLLFHYYDKDFNNEADTPDNFQSRRPNTSFCFLDIRSPGLGDTAMYLCATSRDKRLAGEQFFGPGTRLTVL.

This chain connects TRBV7-2 to TRBJ2-3; 7 bases fit TRBD1. Germline V lookup: CDR1 SGHTA, CDR2 FQGNSA. V trimming: 5 bases; J trimming: 4 bases; junction bases outside the gene matches: 9. This CDR3 spans 15 amino acids. CDR3 DNA: TGTGCCAGCAGCCCGTACGGGACAGCAGCAGATACGCAGTATTTT. Translating gives CASSPYGTAADTQYF.

This clone was found once. V gene TRBV5-1 combines with J gene TRBJ2-1, with no clear D. There are 15 residues in the CDR3. V lost 4 bases to trimming and J lost 0 bases, with 11 bases between them. Germline values: CDR1 SGHRS, CDR2 YFSETQ. CDR3 loop: CASSRTVSSYNEQFF. The CDR3 DNA is TGCGCCAGCAGCCGAACGGTTAGCTCCTACAATGAGCAGTTCTTC.

The genes are TRBV7-2 and TRBJ2-2, with 9 bases identical to TRBD2. The trim removed 7 bases at V and 1 base at J, leaving 4 bases unmatched. The CDR3 sequence is 15 residues long. Germline V gene data show CDR1 as SGHTA and CDR2 as FQGNSA. CDR3 nucleotide sequence: TGTGCCAGCAACTCAGCGGGAGGGAACACCGGGGAGCTGTTTTTT. It is translated as CASNSAGGNTGELFF.

The V call is TRBV29-1, the J call TRBJ1-5; D gene ambiguous. V lost 4 bases to trimming and J lost 2 bases, with 6 bases between them. The CDR3 consists of 12 residues. CDR1 and CDR2 from the germline V gene are SQVTM and ANQGSEA. The CDR3 is CSVVEGNQPQHF. The CDR3 region has the DNA TGCAGCGTTGTGGAGGGCAATCAGCCCCAGCATTTT.

V and J are TRBV10-3 and TRBJ2-7; perhaps TRBD2 as D (5 bases). The V end lost 10 bases, the J end lost 3 bases, and 13 bases lay between the germline ends. Germline V gene lookup returns CDR1 ENHRY and CDR2 SYGVKD. This CDR3 comprises 12 residues. The CDR3 loop is CATEAEGYEQYF. The DNA of the CDR3 is TGTGCCACCGAGGCCGAGGGCTACGAGCAGTACTTC.

As concerns this clone: The germline gene is not matched at one end of the junction; a read error may be the cause. This chain uses TRBV7-9 with TRBJ2-3; 7 bases are a match to TRBD2. Germline values: CDR1 SEHNR, CDR2 FQNEAQ (reference sequence). This CDR3 contains 16 residues. As DNA, the CDR3 is TGTGCCAGCAGTTTAGAGGAACTAGCGTACACAGATACGCAGTATTTT. Translation gives CASSLEELAYTDTQYF. Using reference TRBV7-9 and TRBJ2-3 for the parts outside the CDR3, the full variable domain is DTGVSQNPRHKITKRGQNVTFRCDPISEHNRLYWYRQTLGQGPEFLTYFQNEAQLEKSRLLSDRFSAERPKGSFSTLEIQRTEQGDSAMYLCASSLEELAYTDTQYFGPGTRLTVL.

CDR3 nucleotides: TGCGCCAGTTTTAGCGGGAGAAATCTTGCTGGGGCCAACGTCCTGACTTTC. As protein: CASFSGRNLAGANVLTF. V usage is TRBV5-1 and J usage is TRBJ2-6, with 9 bases identical to TRBD2. This CDR3 comprises 17 residues. J was trimmed by 2 bases and V by 8 bases; bases with no gene match: 11. Germline V CDR1 and CDR2: SGHRS, YFSETQ.

Worth noting for this clone: The sample carries other DNA sequences with the same CDR3. The rearrangement links TRBV5-1 to TRBJ2-5, with D perhaps TRBD1 (5 bases). Germline CDR1 reads SGHRS; CDR2 reads YFSETQ. Trimming took off 0 bases at V and 1 base at J, with 10 bases between the two ends. This CDR3 region has 15 residues. CDR3 bases: TGCGCCAGCAGCTTGGTAGGCCAGGGCCAAGAGACCCAGTACTTC. Protein sequence: CASSLVGQGQETQYF. Variable domain in full (rest from reference TRBV5-1 and TRBJ2-5): KAGVTQTPRYLIKTRGQQVTLSCSPISGHRSVSWYQQTPGQGLQFLFEYFSETQRNKGNFPGRFSGRQFSNSRSEMNVSTLELGDSALYLCASSLVGQGQETQYFGPGTRLLVL.

The V call is TRBV3-1 (or the pseudogene TRBV3-2), the J call TRBJ2-7; 7 bases are a match to TRBD2. CDR1 and CDR2 from the germline V gene are LGHDT and YNNKEL (reference sequence). The CDR3 contains 15 residues. The ends lost 3 bases at V and 2 bases at J; junction bases unmatched: 7. This chain's CDR3 is CASSHGGRSTYEQYF. In DNA form, the CDR3 reads TGTGCCAGCAGCCATGGCGGGAGATCTACCTACGAGCAGTACTTC.

The gene calls are TRBV5-1 and TRBJ2-3; possible D gene TRBD1, 6 bases. With 0 bases removed from V and 3 bases from J, the gap between germline ends came to 17 bases. CDR3 length: 17 amino acids. Per germline, CDR1 SGHRS and CDR2 YFSETQ. The chain's CDR3 is CASSLDGYRAATDTQYF. The CDR3 bases are TGCGCCAGCAGCTTGGACGGCTACAGGGCTGCGACAGATACGCAGTATTTT.

The rearrangement uses TRBV11-2 and TRBJ2-2, with 10 bases lining up with TRBD1. Germline CDR1 SGHAT, CDR2 FQNNGV. With 2 bases clipped from V and 5 bases from J, the junction kept 11 bases outside the gene matches. The CDR3 consists of 18 residues. The DNA for the CDR3 is TGTGCCAGCAGCTTAATGATTGACAGGGGGCGCGGAACCGGGGAGCTGTTTTTT. Encoded protein: CASSLMIDRGRGTGELFF.

Sample share makes this clone medium-sized. The chain is built from TRBV4-2 and TRBJ1-3, with D tentatively TRBD1 (5 bases). The V and J ends lost 1 base and 3 bases respectively, with 13 bases between them. The CDR3 spans 16 residues. Germline CDR1 and CDR2: LGHNA and YNFKEQ. The CDR3 spells CASSQGPGDGGNTIYF. The CDR3 nucleotides are TGTGCCAGCAGCCAAGGTCCGGGGGACGGTGGAAACACCATATATTTT.

This chain connects TRBV6-5 to TRBJ1-5; no definite D call. Germline assignment: CDR1 MNHEY and CDR2 SVGAGI. Trimming removed 5 bases from V and 0 bases from J, with 8 bases in between. This CDR3 has 14 residues. The CDR3 nucleotides read TGTGCCAGCAGTACTACACTTAGCAATCAGCCCCAGCATTTT. This sequence encodes CASSTTLSNQPQHF.

The chain recombines TRBV20-1 with TRBJ1-2; a weak D match, TRBD1 (5 bases). The CDR3 sequence is 11 residues long. The V end was cut by 4 bases, the J end by 10 bases, with 13 bases between. The germline gives CDR1 DFQATT, CDR2 SNEGSKA (reference sequence). CDR3 residues: CSAIRQTDYTF. The CDR3 bases are TGCAGTGCTATAAGACAGACAGACTACACCTTC.

This clone was found once. This rearrangement joins TRBV29-1 to TRBJ2-7; D is uncertain. With 2 bases removed from V and 4 bases from J, the gap between germline ends came to 9 bases. The CDR3 runs 12 residues. Germline CDR1 reads SQVTM; CDR2 reads ANQGSEA. The CDR3 reads CSVERRRYEQYF. CDR3 DNA: TGCAGCGTTGAAAGGCGGCGATACGAGCAGTACTTC.

The rearrangement uses TRBV11-2 and TRBJ2-7; TRBD2 matches 7 bases. The CDR3 is 15 amino acids. Germline trimming cut 7 bases from V and 2 bases from J; bases unmatched to any gene: 11. Germline V gene lookup returns CDR1 SGHAT and CDR2 FQNNGV. The DNA of the CDR3 is TGTGCCAGCACCCCGTCCAGCGGGACCACCTACGAGCAGTACTTC. This gives the protein CASTPSSGTTYEQYF. The full variable domain, completed using reference TRBV11-2 and TRBJ2-7, is EAGVAQSPRYKIIEKRQSVAFWCNPISGHATLYWYQQILGQGPKLLIQFQNNGVVDDSQLPKDRFSAERLKGVDSTLKIQPAKLEDSAVYLCASTPSSGTTYEQYFGPGTRLTVT.

This clone was detected only once. The CDR3 DNA sequence: TGTGCCAGCAGAGAAACAGGGGTGGGCGACACTGAAGCTTTCTTT. Translating it yields CASRETGVGDTEAFF. The genes are TRBV28 and TRBJ1-1; 7 bases align to TRBD1. This CDR3 has 15 residues. Trimming took 6 bases from V and 3 from J; bases not matched to a gene: 10. Germline V CDR1 and CDR2: MDHEN, SYDVKM.

This clone was recorded only once. This chain links TRBV6-5 with TRBJ2-7; D may be TRBD1 (6 bases). V gave up 0 bases and J gave up 2 bases, with 11 bases separating them. The CDR3 extends over 15 amino acids. Germline V lookup: CDR1 MNHEY, CDR2 SVGAGI. The CDR3: CASSYSLDRTYEQYF. The CDR3 nucleotides read TGTGCCAGCAGTTACTCTTTGGACAGAACCTACGAGCAGTACTTC.

The V gene is TRBV5-4, the J gene TRBJ2-2; D ambiguous. The CDR3 spans 12 residues. The germline V and J ends were trimmed by 1 base and 4 bases, with 2 bases remaining between them. The V gene's germline CDR1 is SGHNT and CDR2 YYREEE (reference sequence). This CDR3 is CASSLLTGELFF. The CDR3 nucleotides are TGTGCCAGCAGCTTGCTCACCGGGGAGCTGTTTTTT.

J is TRBJ1-2 and V is TRBV5-4; 9 bases align to TRBD1. Germline-derived CDR1 and CDR2 are SGHNT and YYREEE (reference sequence). V was clipped by 5 bases and J by 0 bases; unmatched bases: 8. The CDR3 spans 16 residues. CDR3 sequence: CASRRDREGANYGYTF. DNA of the CDR3: TGTGCCAGCAGACGGGACAGGGAAGGGGCTAACTATGGCTACACCTTC.

This clone was observed a few times. This rearrangement joins TRBV4-2 to TRBJ2-7, with 7 bases identical to TRBD2. The CDR3 totals 16 residues. Germline V gene sequence: CDR1 LGHNA, CDR2 YNFKEQ. Trimming cost V 0 bases and J 2 bases; bases outside gene matches: 7. In nucleotides, the CDR3 is TGTGCCAGCAGCCAAGATGGGACGGGAGGCGCCTACGAGCAGTACTTC. As protein: CASSQDGTGGAYEQYF.

The genes are TRBV19 and TRBJ2-2; 10 bases are shared with TRBD1. The CDR3 spans 19 residues. Germline V gene lookup returns CDR1 LNHDA and CDR2 SQIVND (reference sequence). Unmatched junction bases numbered 11, after V lost 4 bases and J lost 0 bases. The CDR3 spells CASSKPGTGVHANTGELFF. CDR3 nucleotides: TGTGCCAGTAGTAAACCCGGGACAGGGGTCCACGCGAACACCGGGGAGCTGTTTTTT. Full variable domain (remainder filled in from reference TRBV19 and TRBJ2-2): DGGITQSPKYLFRKEGQNVTLSCEQNLNHDAMYWYRQDPGQGLRLIYYSQIVNDFQKGDIAEGYSVSREKKESFPLTVTSAQKNPTAFYLCASSKPGTGVHANTGELFFGEGSRLTVL.

J is TRBJ2-3 and V is TRBV5-5, with a possible D match to TRBD2 (5 bases). CDR1 and CDR2 from the germline V gene are SGHKS and YYEKEE (reference sequence). CDR3 length equals 15 residues. Trimming stripped 0 bases from V and 1 base from J, with 9 bases between. The CDR3 DNA follows: TGTGCCAGCAGCTTGGAAGCGGCACGCACAGATACGCAGTATTTT. Translating gives CASSLEAARTDTQYF. Together with reference TRBV5-5 and TRBJ2-3, the CDR3 gives the full variable domain: DAGVTQSPTHLIKTRGQQVTLRCSPISGHKSVSWYQQVLGQGPQFIFQYYEKEERGRGNFPDRFSARQFPNYSSELNVNALLLGDSALYLCASSLEAARTDTQYFGPGTRLTVL.